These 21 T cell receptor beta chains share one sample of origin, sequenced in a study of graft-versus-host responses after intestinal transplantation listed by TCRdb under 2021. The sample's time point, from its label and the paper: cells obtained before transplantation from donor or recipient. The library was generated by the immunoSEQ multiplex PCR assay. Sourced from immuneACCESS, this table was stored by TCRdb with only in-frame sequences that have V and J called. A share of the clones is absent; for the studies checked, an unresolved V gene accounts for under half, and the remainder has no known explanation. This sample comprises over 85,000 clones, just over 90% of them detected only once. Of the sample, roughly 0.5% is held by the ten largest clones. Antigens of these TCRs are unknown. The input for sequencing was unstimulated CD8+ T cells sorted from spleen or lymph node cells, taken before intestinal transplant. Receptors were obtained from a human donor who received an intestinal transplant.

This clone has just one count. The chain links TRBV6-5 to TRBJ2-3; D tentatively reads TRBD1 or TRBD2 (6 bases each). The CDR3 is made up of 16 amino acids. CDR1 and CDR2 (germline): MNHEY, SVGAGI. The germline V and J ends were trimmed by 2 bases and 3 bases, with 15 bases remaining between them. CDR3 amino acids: CASSYRLGGLTDTQYF. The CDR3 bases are TGTGCCAGCAGTTACCGCCTGGGGGGCTTAACAGATACGCAGTATTTT.

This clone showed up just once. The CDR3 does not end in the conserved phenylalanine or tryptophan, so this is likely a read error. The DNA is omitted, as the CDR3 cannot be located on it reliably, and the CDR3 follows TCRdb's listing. The CDR3 protein is CASSSQHPDSSL. The chain recombines TRBV5-6 with TRBJ1-1. Germline V gives CDR1 SGHDT, CDR2 YYEEEE. Including both end residues, the CDR3 is 12 amino acids long.

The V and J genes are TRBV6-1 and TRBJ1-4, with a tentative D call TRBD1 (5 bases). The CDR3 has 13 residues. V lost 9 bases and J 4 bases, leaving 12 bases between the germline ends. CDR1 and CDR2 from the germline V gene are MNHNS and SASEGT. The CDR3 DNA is TGTGCCAGTCAGGGATTTCGTAATGAAAAACTGTTTTTT. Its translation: CASQGFRNEKLFF.

In DNA form, the CDR3 reads TGTGCCAGTAGTATAGAAGGGGCCATGACTAGCGGCTTGGCCGGGGAGCTGTTTTTT. Its translation is CASSIEGAMTSGLAGELFF. The J gene is TRBJ2-2, the V gene TRBV19, with 9 bases matching TRBD2. Germline assignment: CDR1 LNHDA and CDR2 SQIVND (reference sequence). V dropped 0 bases and J dropped 6; count of bases not matched to a gene: 14. This CDR3 spans 19 amino acids.

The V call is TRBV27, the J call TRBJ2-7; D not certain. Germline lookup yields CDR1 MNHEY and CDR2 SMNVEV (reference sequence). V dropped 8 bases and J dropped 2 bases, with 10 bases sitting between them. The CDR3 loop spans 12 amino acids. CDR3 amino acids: CASRSSPYEQYF. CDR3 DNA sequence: TGTGCCAGCCGGTCCAGCCCCTACGAGCAGTACTTC.

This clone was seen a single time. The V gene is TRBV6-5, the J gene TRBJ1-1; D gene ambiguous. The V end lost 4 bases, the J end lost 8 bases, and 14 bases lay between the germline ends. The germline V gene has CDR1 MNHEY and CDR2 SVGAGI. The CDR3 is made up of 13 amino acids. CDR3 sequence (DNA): TGTGCCAGCAGTTTAGTTTCCCAGAGCGAAGCTTTCTTT. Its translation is CASSLVSQSEAFF.

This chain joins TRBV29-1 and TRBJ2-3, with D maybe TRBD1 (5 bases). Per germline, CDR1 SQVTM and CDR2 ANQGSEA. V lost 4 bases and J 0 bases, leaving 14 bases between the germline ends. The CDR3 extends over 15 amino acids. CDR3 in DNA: TGCAGCGTTGCGTCAGGGATCCCGAGCACAGATACGCAGTATTTT. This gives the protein CSVASGIPSTDTQYF.

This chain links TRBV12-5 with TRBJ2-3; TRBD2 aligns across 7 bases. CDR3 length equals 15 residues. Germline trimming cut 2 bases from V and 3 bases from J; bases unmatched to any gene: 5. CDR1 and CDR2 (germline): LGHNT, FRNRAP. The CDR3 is CASGLSLALTDTQYF. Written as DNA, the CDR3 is TGTGCTAGTGGTTTGTCACTAGCGCTTACAGATACGCAGTATTTT.

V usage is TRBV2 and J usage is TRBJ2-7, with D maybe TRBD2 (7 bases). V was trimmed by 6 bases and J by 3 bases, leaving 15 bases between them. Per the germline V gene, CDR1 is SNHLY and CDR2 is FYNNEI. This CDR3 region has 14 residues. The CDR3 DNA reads TGTGCCAGCAGGGGGGGGCTAGTATTCTACGAGCAGTACTTC. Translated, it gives CASRGGLVFYEQYF.

CDR3 protein: CASSLHAGDQPQHF. The CDR3 nucleotides read TGTGCCAGCAGCTTACATGCTGGAGATCAGCCCCAGCATTTT. This chain uses TRBV9 with TRBJ1-5, with no clear D. This CDR3 spans 14 amino acids. Deletions cut 4 bases from V and 5 bases from J, with 13 bases between. CDR1 SGDLS and CDR2 YYNGEE come from the germline V gene.

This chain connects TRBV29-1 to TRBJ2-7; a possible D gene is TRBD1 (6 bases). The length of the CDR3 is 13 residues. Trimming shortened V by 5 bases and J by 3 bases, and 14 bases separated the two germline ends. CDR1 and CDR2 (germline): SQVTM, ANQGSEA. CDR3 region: CSVRTAEHYEQYF. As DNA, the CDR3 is TGCAGCGTTAGGACAGCAGAGCACTACGAGCAGTACTTC.

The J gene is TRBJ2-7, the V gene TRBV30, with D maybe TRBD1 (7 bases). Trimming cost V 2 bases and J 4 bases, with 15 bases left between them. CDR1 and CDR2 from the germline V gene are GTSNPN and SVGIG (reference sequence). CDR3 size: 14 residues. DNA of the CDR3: TGTGCCTGGAGTATGGAGGGGGCGGGATACGAGCAGTACTTC. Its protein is CAWSMEGAGYEQYF.

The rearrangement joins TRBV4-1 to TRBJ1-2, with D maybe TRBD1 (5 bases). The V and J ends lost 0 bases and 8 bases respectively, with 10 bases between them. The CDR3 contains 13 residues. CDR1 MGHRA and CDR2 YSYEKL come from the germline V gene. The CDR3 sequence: CASSQDGARGYTF. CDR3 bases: TGCGCCAGCAGCCAAGATGGGGCACGGGGCTACACCTTC.

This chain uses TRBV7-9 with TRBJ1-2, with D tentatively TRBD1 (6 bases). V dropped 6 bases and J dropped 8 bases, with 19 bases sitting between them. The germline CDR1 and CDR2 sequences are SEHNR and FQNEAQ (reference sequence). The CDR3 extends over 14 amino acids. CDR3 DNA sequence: TGTGCCAGCAGGGGGGCCGGGGCACCGGGGGGCTACACCTTC. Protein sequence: CASRGAGAPGGYTF.

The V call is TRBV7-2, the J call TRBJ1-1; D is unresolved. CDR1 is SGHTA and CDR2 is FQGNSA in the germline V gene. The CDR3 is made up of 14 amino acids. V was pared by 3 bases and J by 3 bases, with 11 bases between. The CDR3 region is CASSFAGWDTEAFF. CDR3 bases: TGTGCCAGCAGCTTTGCCGGGTGGGACACTGAAGCTTTCTTT. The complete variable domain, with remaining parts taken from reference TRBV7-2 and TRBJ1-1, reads GAGVSQSPSNKVTEKGKDVELRCDPISGHTALYWYRQSLGQGLEFLIYFQGNSAPDKSGLPSDRFSAERTGGSVSTLTIQRTQQEDSAVYLCASSFAGWDTEAFFGQGTRLTVV.

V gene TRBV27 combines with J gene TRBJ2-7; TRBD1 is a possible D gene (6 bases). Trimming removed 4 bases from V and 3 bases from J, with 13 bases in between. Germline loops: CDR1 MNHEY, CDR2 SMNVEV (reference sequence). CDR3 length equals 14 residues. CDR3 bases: TGTGCCAGCAGTTGGACAGCAGGGCTCTACGAGCAGTACTTC. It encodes CASSWTAGLYEQYF.

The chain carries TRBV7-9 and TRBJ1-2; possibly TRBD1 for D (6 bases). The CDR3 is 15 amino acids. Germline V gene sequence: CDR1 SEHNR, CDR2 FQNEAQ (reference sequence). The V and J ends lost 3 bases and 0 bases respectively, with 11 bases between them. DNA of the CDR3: TGTGCCAGCAGCTTTCCGGACAGCCCTAACTATGGCTACACCTTC. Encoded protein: CASSFPDSPNYGYTF.

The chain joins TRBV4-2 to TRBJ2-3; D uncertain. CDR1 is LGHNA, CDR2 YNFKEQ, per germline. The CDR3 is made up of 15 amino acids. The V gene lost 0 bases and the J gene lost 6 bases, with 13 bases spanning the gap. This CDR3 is CASSQDRAPRDTQYF. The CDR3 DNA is TGTGCCAGCAGCCAAGATAGGGCTCCGAGGGATACGCAGTATTTT.

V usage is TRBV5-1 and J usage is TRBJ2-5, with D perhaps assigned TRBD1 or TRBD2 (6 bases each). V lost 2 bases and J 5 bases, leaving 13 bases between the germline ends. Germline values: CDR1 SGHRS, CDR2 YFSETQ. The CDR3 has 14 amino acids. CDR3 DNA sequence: TGCGCCAGCAGCTTTACGGAGGGGGACGAGACCCAGTACTTC. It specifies CASSFTEGDETQYF.

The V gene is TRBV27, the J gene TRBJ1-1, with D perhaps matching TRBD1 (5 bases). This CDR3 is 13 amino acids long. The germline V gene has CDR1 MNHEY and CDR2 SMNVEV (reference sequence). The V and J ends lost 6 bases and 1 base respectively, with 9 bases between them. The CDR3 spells CASSRGWNTEAFF. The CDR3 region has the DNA TGTGCCAGCAGCCGGGGGTGGAACACTGAAGCTTTCTTT.

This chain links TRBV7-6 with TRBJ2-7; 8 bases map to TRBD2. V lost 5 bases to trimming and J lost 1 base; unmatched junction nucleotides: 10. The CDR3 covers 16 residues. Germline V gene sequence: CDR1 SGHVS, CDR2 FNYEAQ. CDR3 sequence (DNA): TGTGCCAGCAGCCCCCGGGAGGGACCAAAGTCCTACGAGCAGTACTTC. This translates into CASSPREGPKSYEQYF.